The 16 T cell receptor beta chains below were found in one sample sequenced in a study of cytomegalovirus exposure and HLA in healthy donors. The PCR was carried out with 60 Vbeta primers and 13 Jbeta primers. Repertoires were generated with immunoSEQ multiplex PCR, while TCRdb's copy carries only in-frame clones and drops some. The sample lists approximately 150,000 clones; roughly 80% were seen once. The sequenced material came from PBMCs. Source of these receptors: a female donor in good health and CMV-seronegative.

This clone was detected only a few times. Other DNA sequences in the same sample also yield this CDR3. The genes are TRBV6-6 and TRBJ2-4; possibly TRBD1 for D (7 bases). Germline V CDR1 and CDR2: MNHNY, SVGAGI (reference sequence). The CDR3 is 14 amino acids. Between the trimmed V and J ends, which lost 0 bases and 6 bases, there was a span of 9 bases. The CDR3 region is CASSYSEGANIQYF. The CDR3 coding sequence is TGTGCCAGCAGTTACTCGGAGGGGGCAAACATTCAGTACTTC.

The CDR3 region is CASSLYRPNQLYEQYF. The CDR3 coding sequence is TGTGCCAGCAGTTTATACAGGCCGAATCAACTTTACGAGCAGTACTTC. The gene calls are TRBV28 and TRBJ2-7, with D possibly TRBD1 on 5 matching bases. V lost 1 base and J lost 4, with 17 bases in between. This CDR3 is 16 amino acids long. Germline V gene data show CDR1 as MDHEN and CDR2 as SYDVKM. Full variable domain (remainder filled in from reference TRBV28 and TRBJ2-7): DVKVTQSSRYLVKRTGEKVFLECVQDMDHENMFWYRQDPGLGLRLIYFSYDVKMKEKGDIPEGYSVSREKKERFSLILESASTNQTSMYLCASSLYRPNQLYEQYFGPGTRLTVT.

The gene calls are TRBV28 and TRBJ2-7; 7 bases map to TRBD2. V was clipped by 5 bases and J by 3 bases; unmatched bases: 7. This CDR3 has 14 amino acids. Looked up from germline, CDR1 is MDHEN and CDR2 is SYDVKM. CDR3 nucleotides: TGTGCCAGCAGTACAGCGGGGTTAAACTACGAGCAGTACTTC. It encodes CASSTAGLNYEQYF.

This clone was observed a single time. The genes are TRBV12-5 and TRBJ2-1, with TRBD2 matching over 12 bases. The CDR3 length is 20 residues. From germline, CDR1 is LGHNT and CDR2 FRNRAP. The J segment lost 0 bases and the V segment lost 2 bases, leaving 11 bases of the junction unmatched. The CDR3 sequence is CASGLPPTSGGGFSYNEQFF. The CDR3 coding sequence is TGTGCTAGTGGTTTGCCACCGACTAGCGGGGGAGGGTTCTCCTACAATGAGCAGTTCTTC. Drawing the rest from reference TRBV12-5 and TRBJ2-1, the complete variable domain is DARVTQTPRHKVTEMGQEVTMRCQPILGHNTVFWYRQTMMQGLELLAYFRNRAPLDDSGMPKDRFSAEMPDATLATLKIQPSEPRDSAVYFCASGLPPTSGGGFSYNEQFFGPGTRLTVL.

This sequence joins TRBV27 and TRBJ2-3; D may be TRBD2 (7 bases). CDR1 and CDR2 from the germline V gene are MNHEY and SMNVEV (reference sequence). The CDR3 runs to 14 residues. Trimming shortened V by 3 bases and J by 2 bases, and 9 bases separated the two germline ends. The CDR3 nucleotides read TGTGCCAGCAGTTTGGGGGGGCACACAGATACGCAGTATTTT. Its protein is CASSLGGHTDTQYF.

This clone was found a few times. The chain recombines TRBV19 with TRBJ1-5, with D possibly TRBD1 on 6 matching bases. Trimming took off 10 bases at V and 0 bases at J, with 25 bases between the two ends. Germline CDR1 and CDR2: LNHDA and SQIVND (reference sequence). The length of the CDR3 is 18 residues. The CDR3 nucleotides are TGTGCCACCACCTTAGGGCCGACACAGGGCTATAGCAATCAGCCCCAGCATTTT. It codes for CATTLGPTQGYSNQPQHF.

This clone was counted a few times. This chain connects TRBV6-1 to TRBJ2-4; TRBD1 aligns across 9 bases. With 4 bases clipped from V and 0 bases from J, the junction kept 7 bases outside the gene matches. The CDR3 loop spans 17 amino acids. In germline, CDR1 is MNHNS, CDR2 SASEGT. CDR3 nucleotide sequence: TGTGCCAGCAGTGGGGGACAGGGACCTATAGCCAAAAACATTCAGTACTTC. Amino acids: CASSGGQGPIAKNIQYF.

This clone was counted once. The V gene is TRBV30, the J gene TRBJ2-5; TRBD2 matches at 9 bases. The V gene end was trimmed by 2 bases and the J gene end by 2 bases; junction bases not matched to a gene: 6. This CDR3 contains 15 residues. Germline V lookup: CDR1 GTSNPN, CDR2 SVGIG (reference sequence). The CDR3 bases are TGTGCCTGGAGTTTATTAGCGGGGGTACAAGAGACCCAGTACTTC. Its translation: CAWSLLAGVQETQYF. The complete variable domain, with remaining parts taken from reference TRBV30 and TRBJ2-5, reads SQTIHQWPATLVQPVGSPLSLECTVEGTSNPNLYWYRQAAGRGLQLLFYSVGIGQISSEVPQNLSASRPQDRQFILSSKKLLLSDSGFYLCAWSLLAGVQETQYFGPGTRLLVL.

This clone was seen only a few times. The CDR3, as DNA: TGTGCCAGCAGCTTGCCCCCATTACAGGGAATTGGGAACACTGAAGCTTTCTTT. Protein sequence: CASSLPPLQGIGNTEAFF. V and J are TRBV5-4 and TRBJ1-1; D may be TRBD1 (6 bases). Germline values: CDR1 SGHNT, CDR2 YYREEE (reference sequence). The ends were cut back, 1 base at V and 1 base at J, with 20 bases in the middle. The CDR3 is made up of 18 amino acids.

The J gene is TRBJ2-3, the V gene TRBV10-2, with D perhaps matching TRBD2 (6 bases). Germline CDR1 is WSHSY and CDR2 is SAAADI. The CDR3 sequence is 13 residues long. V lost 2 bases, J lost 6 bases, and 9 bases lay in between. CDR3 sequence: CASSEGDSDTQYF. The CDR3 bases are TGCGCCAGCAGTGAGGGGGACTCTGATACGCAGTATTTT.

V usage is TRBV25-1 and J usage is TRBJ1-5, with a tentative D call TRBD1 (5 bases). The CDR3 runs to 13 residues. Trimming left V 6 bases short and J 9 bases short, with 15 bases between. Germline assignment: CDR1 MGHDK and CDR2 SYGVNS. DNA of the CDR3: TGTGCCAGCAGCGGGGGTAATTCCCGGCCCCAGCATTTT. This sequence encodes CASSGGNSRPQHF.

The rearrangement uses TRBV6-1 and TRBJ1-2; 8 bases align to TRBD1. There are 13 residues in the CDR3. The V and J ends lost 6 bases and 2 bases, in that order; junction bases with no gene match: 2. Germline V gene sequence: CDR1 MNHNS, CDR2 SASEGT. The CDR3 sequence: CASRRTGNYGYTF. The CDR3 coding sequence is TGTGCCAGCAGGAGGACAGGGAACTATGGCTACACCTTC.

The CDR3 loop reads CASSSPSPGENTEAFF. The CDR3 DNA sequence: TGTGCCAGCAGTTCCCCCTCGCCAGGCGAGAACACTGAAGCTTTCTTT. V and J are TRBV28 and TRBJ1-1; D unresolved. Looked up from germline, CDR1 is MDHEN and CDR2 is SYDVKM. The CDR3 consists of 16 residues. The V gene lost 4 bases and the J gene lost 1 base, with 16 bases spanning the gap.

The chain has TRBV19 and TRBJ2-1; D is possibly TRBD2 (5 bases). This CDR3 spans 21 amino acids. CDR1 and CDR2 from the germline V gene are LNHDA and SQIVND (reference sequence). V lost 7 bases and J 10 bases, leaving 41 bases between the germline ends. The CDR3 loop reads CASTTRETLSFGLARIREQFF. The CDR3 nucleotides are TGTGCCAGTACCACGAGGGAGACTTTGAGCTTTGGACTCGCTCGAATTCGCGAGCAGTTCTTC. Full variable domain (rest looked up from reference TRBV19 and TRBJ2-1): DGGITQSPKYLFRKEGQNVTLSCEQNLNHDAMYWYRQDPGQGLRLIYYSQIVNDFQKGDIAEGYSVSREKKESFPLTVTSAQKNPTAFYLCASTTRETLSFGLARIREQFFGPGTRLTVL.

The chain carries TRBV25-1 and TRBJ2-7; 10 bases fit TRBD2. This CDR3 is 15 amino acids long. Germline trimming cut 5 bases from V and 0 bases from J; bases unmatched to any gene: 4. Germline CDR1 MGHDK, CDR2 SYGVNS. CDR3 protein: CASSQSSGSSYEQYF. CDR3 DNA sequence: TGTGCCAGCAGTCAGTCTAGCGGGAGCTCCTACGAGCAGTACTTC.

The CDR3 is CASRNIASGKNTEAFF. DNA for the CDR3: TGTGCCAGCAGGAACATCGCCTCGGGGAAGAACACTGAAGCTTTCTTT. The genes are TRBV28 and TRBJ1-1, with D unresolved. Trimming shortened V by 6 bases and J by 1 base, and 18 bases separated the two germline ends. The length of the CDR3 is 16 residues. Germline loops: CDR1 MDHEN, CDR2 SYDVKM.